The clone carrying this TCR beta chain was observed a few times. Its antigen is as yet unknown. These data come from a study of T cell repertoires in cytomegalovirus infection. Background on the study: Researchers turned to recently identified HLA-C-restricted CMV epitopes as well as well-studied HLA-B-restricted ones. In public TCR beta signatures, there were indications of both CMV infection and matching HLA type.

Using its own MiXCR run on the reads, TCRdb lists one record per CDR3 protein. The top ten hold around 15% of the sample, which has roughly 990,000 distinct CDR3 sequences, around 30% seen once. This CDR3 spans 16 amino acids. CDR1 and CDR2 (germline): MNHEY, SVGAGI. V was cut by 8 bases and J by 5 bases, with 24 bases left in between. General observations from the study: HLA-C-restricted TCR beta clonotypes specific for CMV led the ex vivo response. Totalled public TCR beta family frequency picked out people who carried CMV plus the relevant HLA.

The chain couples TRBV6-5 to TRBJ1-2, with a possible D match to TRBD1 (6 bases). The sequences come from cultured CD8+ T cells from PBMCs, collected from culture after CMV antigen stimulation. This TCR was recovered from a human donor in good health (CMV status not recorded). Some clones in this sample may be carry-over from other donors' samples. The CDR3 nucleotides read TGTGCCAGCGGTCAAAAAGGGGGACGCGCTCTATATGGCTACACCTTC. Translating it yields CASGQKGGRALYGYTF.